This entry describes one T cell receptor (beta chain). The data are from a study of cytomegalovirus exposure and HLA in healthy donors. TCRdb keeps only in-frame clones here, not all; method: immunoSEQ multiplex PCR. The profile shows more than 95,000 clones, roughly 95% of them singletons. This sequence was found in a man aged 18 to 29 in good health and CMV-seronegative. The specimen sequenced was PBMCs.

CDR3 protein: CASSGSTGLIEGYTF. The CDR3 bases are TGTGCCAGCAGCGGATCGACAGGGTTAATTGAAGGCTACACCTTC. The chain couples TRBV9 to TRBJ1-2, with 7 bases fitting TRBD1. Germline trimming cut 3 bases from V and 8 bases from J; bases unmatched to any gene: 13. The CDR3 sequence is 15 residues long. Per germline, CDR1 SGDLS and CDR2 YYNGEE.